This T cell receptor beta chain comes out of a study of response to subunit inactivated influenza vaccine. TCRdb re-called the RT-PCR reads through MiXCR, storing one row per CDR3 protein. The sample yields just under 550,000 distinct CDR3 sequences, roughly a quarter seen once. The CDR3 is 14 amino acids. V was pared by 7 bases and J by 3 bases, with 13 bases between. These data were also filed under a second study, of T cells expressing NK-cell markers. That work states: The TCR beta cDNA came from 5'RACE template switching with UMIs.

This clonotype originated in a man aged 50 to 60 who received an inactivated influenza vaccine. The specimen was CD4+ T cells sorted from PBMCs, collected 12 days after vaccination. The V and J genes are TRBV12-3 or TRBV12-4 and TRBJ2-4; maybe TRBD1 (5 bases). The CDR3 reads CASTVRQRKNIQYF. In nucleotides, the CDR3 is TGTGCCAGCACCGTTAGACAGCGCAAAAACATTCAGTACTTC.